This T cell receptor beta chain was identified during a study of shared clonotypes between healthy human individuals. General observations from the study: The sharing of 4% to 5.5% of naive CD4 clonotypes was seen across a handful of donors.

This clone occurred a few times. Its antigen is unknown. The assay was carried out at the deep level. Profiled with immunoSEQ multiplex PCR; TCRdb holds only in-frame clones, not every one. Counted here are about 1 million clones, around 74% occurring once; the ten biggest clones make up 1.2% to 1.5%. Sequenced material: memory CD4+ T cells sorted from blood. As to subset: CD45RA-negative fraction. The sequence derives from a man between 18 and 29 years old in good health.

The CDR3 region is CASSLGGQPYEQYF. In nucleotides, the CDR3 is TGTGCCAGCAGCTTGGGGGGACAGCCCTACGAGCAGTACTTC. This chain links TRBV5-4 with TRBJ2-7; TRBD1 matches 7 bases. CDR1 is SGHNT and CDR2 is YYREEE in the germline V gene (reference sequence). The junction had 2 bases not matched to a gene; V was cut back by 0 bases and J by 2 bases. The CDR3 is made up of 14 amino acids.